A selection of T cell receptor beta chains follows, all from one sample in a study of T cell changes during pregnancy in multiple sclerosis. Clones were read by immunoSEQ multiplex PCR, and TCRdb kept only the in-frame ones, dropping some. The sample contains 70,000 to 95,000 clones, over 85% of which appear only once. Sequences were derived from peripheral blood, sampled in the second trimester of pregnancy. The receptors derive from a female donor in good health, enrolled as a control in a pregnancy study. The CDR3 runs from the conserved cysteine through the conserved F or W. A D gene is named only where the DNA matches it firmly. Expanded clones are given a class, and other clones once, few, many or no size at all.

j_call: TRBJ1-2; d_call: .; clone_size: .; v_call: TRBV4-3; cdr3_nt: TGCGCCAGCAGCCAAGATCGGCGGGGGCCCTATGGCTACACCTTC; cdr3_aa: CASSQDRRGPYGYTF
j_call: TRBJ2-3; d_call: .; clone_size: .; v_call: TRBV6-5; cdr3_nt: TGTGCCAGCAGGGCAGGGGTGTTCACAGATACGCAGTATTTT; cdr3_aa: CASRAGVFTDTQYF
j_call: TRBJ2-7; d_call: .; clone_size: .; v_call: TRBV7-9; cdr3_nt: TGTGCCAGCAGCGCGCCGGGACAAAGATCCGGGCAGTACTTC; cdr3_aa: CASSAPGQRSGQYF
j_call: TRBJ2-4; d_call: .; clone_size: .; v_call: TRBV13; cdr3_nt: TGTGCCAGCAGCTTAAGACAGGAAGCCAAAAACATTCAGTACTTC; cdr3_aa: CASSLRQEAKNIQYF
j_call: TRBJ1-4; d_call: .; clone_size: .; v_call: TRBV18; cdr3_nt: TGTGCCAGCTCATCGGGACTTGGTGAAAAACTGTTTTTT; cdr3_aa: CASSSGLGEKLFF
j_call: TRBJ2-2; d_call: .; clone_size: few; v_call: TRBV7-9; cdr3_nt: TGTGCCAGCAGCTTAGCGACTGGCAGCAACACCGGGGAGCTGTTTTTT; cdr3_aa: CASSLATGSNTGELFF
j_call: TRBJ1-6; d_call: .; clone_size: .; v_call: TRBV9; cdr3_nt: TGTGCCAGCAGCGAAAGGGAGAGAGTCTATAATTCACCCCTCCACTTT; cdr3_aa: CASSERERVYNSPLHF
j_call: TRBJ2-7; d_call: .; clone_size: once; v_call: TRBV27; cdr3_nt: TGTGCCAGCAGTCGCTCGTATAGCTCCTACGAGCAGTACTTC; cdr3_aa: CASSRSYSSYEQYF
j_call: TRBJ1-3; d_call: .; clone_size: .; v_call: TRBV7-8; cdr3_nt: TGTGCCAGCAGCTTAATGGGGGGGGTTGGCTCTGGAAACACCATATATTTT; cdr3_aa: CASSLMGGVGSGNTIYF
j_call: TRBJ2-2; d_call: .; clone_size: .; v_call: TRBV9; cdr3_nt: TGTGCCAGCAGCCCCCGAGGAACTAGCAGAAACACCGGGGAGCTGTTTTTT; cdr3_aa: CASSPRGTSRNTGELFF
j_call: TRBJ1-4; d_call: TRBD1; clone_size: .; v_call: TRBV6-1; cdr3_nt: TGTGCCAGCAGTGAAACCCCACGGGGACAGGGGCGGGGGAAACTGTTTTTT; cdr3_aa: CASSETPRGQGRGKLFF
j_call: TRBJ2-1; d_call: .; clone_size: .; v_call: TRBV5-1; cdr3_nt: TGCGCCAGCAGCTTGCGGCTAGCGTCCCCCTACAATGAGCAGTTCTTC; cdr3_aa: CASSLRLASPYNEQFF
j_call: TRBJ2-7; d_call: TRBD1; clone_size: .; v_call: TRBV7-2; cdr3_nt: TGTGCCAGCAGCTTATCCGGGACAGGGGTCTACGAGCAGTACTTC; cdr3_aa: CASSLSGTGVYEQYF
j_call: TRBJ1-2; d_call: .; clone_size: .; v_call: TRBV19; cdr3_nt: TGTGCCAGTAGTATTCAAGCAAACTCAAACTATGGCTACACCTTC; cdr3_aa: CASSIQANSNYGYTF
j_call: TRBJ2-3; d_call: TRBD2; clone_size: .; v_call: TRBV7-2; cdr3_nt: TGTGCCAGCAGCCTGAGCGGGGGAAGCACAGATACGCAGTATTTT; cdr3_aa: CASSLSGGSTDTQYF
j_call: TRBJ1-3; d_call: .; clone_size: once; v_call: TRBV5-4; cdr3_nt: TGTGCCAGCAGCTTGGCCGGTAGAAACACCATATATTTT; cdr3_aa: CASSLAGRNTIYF
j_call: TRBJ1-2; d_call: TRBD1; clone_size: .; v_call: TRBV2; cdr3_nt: TGTGCCAGCAGTAGGGACAGGGCACTTAATGGCTACACCTTC; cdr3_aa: CASSRDRALNGYTF
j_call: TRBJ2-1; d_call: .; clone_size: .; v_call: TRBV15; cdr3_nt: TGTGCCACCAGCGCCCGCCAGGGACAAGAGCAGTTCTTC; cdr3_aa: CATSARQGQEQFF
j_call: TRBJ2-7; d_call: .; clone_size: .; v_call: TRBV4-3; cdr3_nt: TGCGCCAGCAGCCAAGCAACTCACCCTGCCTACGAGCAGTACTTC; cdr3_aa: CASSQATHPAYEQYF
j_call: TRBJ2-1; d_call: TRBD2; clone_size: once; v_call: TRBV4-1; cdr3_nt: TGCGCCAGCAGCCAAGAACCGGGACTAGCGGACGATGAGCAGTTCTTC; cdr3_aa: CASSQEPGLADDEQFF
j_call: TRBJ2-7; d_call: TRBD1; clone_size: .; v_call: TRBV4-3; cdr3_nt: TGCGCCAGCAGCCAACACTGGACAGGCACCTACGAGCAGTACTTC; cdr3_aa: CASSQHWTGTYEQYF
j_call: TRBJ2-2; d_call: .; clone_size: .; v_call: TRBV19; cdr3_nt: TGTGCCATCTCCCTCCGGAGCGGGGAGCTGTTTTTT; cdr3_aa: CAISLRSGELFF
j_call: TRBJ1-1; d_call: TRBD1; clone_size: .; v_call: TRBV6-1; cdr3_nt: TGTGCCAGCAGTGAATTAGGGACAGCGAACACTGAAGCTTTCTTT; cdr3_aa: CASSELGTANTEAFF
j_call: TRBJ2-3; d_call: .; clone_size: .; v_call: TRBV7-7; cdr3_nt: TGTGCTAGCAGCCAGAGGGGGGGGCCTGGAGATACGCAGTATTTT; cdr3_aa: CASSQRGGPGDTQYF
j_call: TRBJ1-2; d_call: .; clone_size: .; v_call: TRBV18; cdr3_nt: TGTGCCAGCTCACCACCGGAGGCCTTCTATGGCTACACCTTC; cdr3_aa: CASSPPEAFYGYTF
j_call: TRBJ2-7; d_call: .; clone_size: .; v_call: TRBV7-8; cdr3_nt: TGTGCCAGCAGCCAGTCAGCCTACGAGCAGTACTTC; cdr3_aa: CASSQSAYEQYF
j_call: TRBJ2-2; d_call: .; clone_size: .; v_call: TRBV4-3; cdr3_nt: TGCGCCAGCAGCCAAGAGGAGGCATCGAACACCGGGGAGCTGTTTTTT; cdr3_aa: CASSQEEASNTGELFF
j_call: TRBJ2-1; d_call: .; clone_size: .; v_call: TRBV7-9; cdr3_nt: TGTGCCAGCAGCTTAGGGTCCTCAGATCTCTCCTACAATGAGCAGTTCTTC; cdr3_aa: CASSLGSSDLSYNEQFF
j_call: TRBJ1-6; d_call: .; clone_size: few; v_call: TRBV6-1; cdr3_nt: TGTGCCAGCAGTGAAGGACAGTACTATAATTCACCCCTCCACTTT; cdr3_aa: CASSEGQYYNSPLHF
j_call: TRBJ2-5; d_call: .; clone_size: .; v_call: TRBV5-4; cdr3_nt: TGTGCCAGCAGCATTAGCGGAGGACCTCAAGAGACCCAGTACTTC; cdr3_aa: CASSISGGPQETQYF
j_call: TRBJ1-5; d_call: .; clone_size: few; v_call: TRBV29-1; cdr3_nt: TGCAGCGTCTCCCAGGGTGTAGGGAATCAGCCCCAGCATTTT; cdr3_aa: CSVSQGVGNQPQHF
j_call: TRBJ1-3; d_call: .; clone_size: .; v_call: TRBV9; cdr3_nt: TGTGCCAGCAGCGTATCAGGGGCTGGAAACACCATATATTTT; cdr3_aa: CASSVSGAGNTIYF
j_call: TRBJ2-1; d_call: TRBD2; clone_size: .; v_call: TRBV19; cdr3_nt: TGTGCCAGTAGTATGGGACTAGCGGGGAGCAATGAGCAGTTCTTC; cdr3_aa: CASSMGLAGSNEQFF
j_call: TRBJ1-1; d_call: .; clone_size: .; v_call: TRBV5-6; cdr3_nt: TGTGCCAGCAGCTTGGCGGTCGCTGAAGCTTTCTTT; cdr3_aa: CASSLAVAEAFF
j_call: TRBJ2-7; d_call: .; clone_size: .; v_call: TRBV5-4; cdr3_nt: TGTGCCACCACGCAACGAGACAGCTCCTACGAGCAGTACTTC; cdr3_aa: CATTQRDSSYEQYF
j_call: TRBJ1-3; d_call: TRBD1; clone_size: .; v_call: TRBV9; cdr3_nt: TGTGCCAGCAGCCCCCGAGGGGGCCAGACCATATATTTT; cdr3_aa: CASSPRGGQTIYF
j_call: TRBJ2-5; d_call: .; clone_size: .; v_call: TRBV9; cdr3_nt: TGTGCCAGCAGCTTACGCGACACCGGGTCGCGGGCGACCCAGTACTTC; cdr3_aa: CASSLRDTGSRATQYF
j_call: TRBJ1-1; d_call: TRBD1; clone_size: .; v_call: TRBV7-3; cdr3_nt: TGTGCCAGCAGCTTAGGGACAGGTGAAGCTTTCTTT; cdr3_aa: CASSLGTGEAFF
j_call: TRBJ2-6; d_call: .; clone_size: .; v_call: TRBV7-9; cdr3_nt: TGTGCCAGCAGCTTCGGCGGAGCCAACGTCCTGACTTTC; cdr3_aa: CASSFGGANVLTF
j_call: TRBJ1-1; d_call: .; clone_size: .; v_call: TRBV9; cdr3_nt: TGTGCCAGCAGCGTTCAGGGTAGGAACACTGAAGCTTTCTTT; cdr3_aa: CASSVQGRNTEAFF
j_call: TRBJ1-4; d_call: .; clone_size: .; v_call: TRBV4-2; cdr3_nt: TGTGCCAGCAGCCAAGAGGGGGGTGAAAAACTGTTTTTT; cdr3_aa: CASSQEGGEKLFF